This paragraph reports one TCR beta chain. No cognate antigen has been identified for it. Base-call qualities are not available, and no considerably larger clone is one nucleotide away. Libraries were built with the immunoSEQ multiplex PCR assay. For the multiplex PCR, a mixture combining 60 forward primers for TCR Vbeta segments and 13 reverse primers for TCR Jbeta segments was used. A multiplex PCR assay on genomic DNA amplified the CDR3 region of rearranged TCR beta genes. Amplified TCR beta libraries were sequenced as 87-base-pair reads on the Illumina HiSeq System. In the source study's methods: A later analysis counted 65 million to 90 million unique TCR beta chains across the 670 or so repertoires, and approximately 11 million of these chains were shared by at least two donors. A nearest-neighbor algorithm error-corrected the raw reads and collapsed the reads into unique sequences, merging closely related sequences to remove PCR and sequencing errors. Alignment of CDR3 sequences to IMGT reference sequences was used to assign V, D and J gene segments. For a sequence to be retained, at least a six-nucleotide match to both a V gene segment and a J gene segment was required. A rearrangement counted as productive if the CDR3 had no stop codons and remained in frame with V and J, and every other rearrangement counted as non-productive. CDR3 was defined according to IMGT convention as the region running from the second conserved V-encoded cysteine to the conserved J-encoded phenylalanine. The earlier analysis of 587 of the donors excluded sequences that lacked an unambiguous match to a single V gene segment. In an earlier analysis of 500 to 750 of the donors, V segments were called functional above 56.7% productive rearrangements and were called segregating when the between-donor standard deviation exceeded 5%. A statistical classification framework was built to diagnose cytomegalovirus status from the catalog of TCR beta chain sequences. V and J gene assignment, in a later analysis, came from comparing TCR nucleotide sequences with IMGT/GENE-DB human TR gene sequences. A later analysis assigned CDR3 sequences and most-parsimonious VDJ recombination scenarios with the TCRdist pipeline. In a later analysis, each TCR beta chain was defined by its CDR3 amino acid sequence together with its V-gene family, and reads lacking a unique V-gene family were excluded. A later analysis removed roughly 590 highly shared, low-generation-probability nucleotide sequences to deal with suspected cross-contamination and a sequencing artifact. A later analysis calculated a clonal expansion index for each public chain from normalized within-repertoire ranks of inferred template counts. In a later analysis, generation probabilities were computed using a VDJ recombination model fitted to out-of-frame rearrangements, and the results were checked against IGoR. In a later analysis, TCR-TCR, TCR-HLA and TCR-CMV co-occurrence was scored with hypergeometric tests, and a repertoire-size bias correction was applied to TCR pairs. To estimate false discovery rates, a later analysis permuted the HLA or CMV assignments 20 times. In a later analysis, co-occurring TCRs were grouped with DBSCAN, and TCRdist sequence similarity was added when clustering was performed within HLA-allele-positive subsets. Repertoires with fewer than 30,000 or more than 120,000 public chains were left out of co-occurrence clustering, as were about five repertoires with anomalous nucleotide sharing. The table was pulled from immuneACCESS by TCRdb, which kept in-frame rearrangements only. Such tables lose some clones; where checked, under half of the loss comes from unresolved V genes, and the rest has no known cause. The V and J calls and the clone size are those of that table, but D and trimming were determined from the DNA. Across this sample there are 150,000 to 200,000 clones, with approximately 80% seen only once. The top ten constitute around 1.2% of the sample.

The cohort was made up of approximately 700 healthy bone marrow donors. At the time of sampling, all cohort members were nominally healthy, though unrecorded immune exposures were likely present. The donor tested CMV seropositive, placing the donor among the 250 to 300 seropositive members of the cohort. Each donor provided a peripheral blood sample, and peripheral blood mononuclear cells were used for TCR beta sequencing. Genomic DNA was extracted from the blood cell samples with the Qiagen DNeasy Blood Extraction Kit. Taken from the germline V gene, the CDR1 and CDR2 loops are MNHNS and SASEGT. V is cut back by 2 bases and J by 0 bases, with 15 bases in the junction unmatched. The CDR3 runs 19 amino acids, cysteine and phenylalanine included. Kept here is only the CDR3 DNA, which spans 57 bases and is read in frame from base 1. The record originates from a study of cytomegalovirus exposure and HLA in healthy donors (dated by TCRdb to 2017 to 2019). For the study in its entirety: According to an earlier analysis of a few hundred of the donors, roughly 180 million T cells yielded 100 million or so unique TCR beta sequences and about 300 Gb of sequence data. Rather than using new phenotypic data, the later analysis identified candidate immune exposures from TCR beta sequences and from how often those sequences occurred across donors. Donor age, sex, ethnicity and CMV serostatus were compiled alongside the repertoire data. An early release that covered about 640 HLA-typed donors contained about 300 gigabases of sequencing data and around 80 million unique TCR sequences. A later genetic analysis took genome-wide SNP genotypes for about 65% of the 666 donors and used that subset as a discovery cohort. Typing coverage varied by locus: 629-630 donors for A, B, C, DRB1 and DQB1; roughly 500 for DQA1; about 570 for DPA1; around 450 for DPB1. The study used immunosequencing to profile the T cell repertoires of under 700 subjects and linked those repertoires to cytomegalovirus serostatus. A separate validation cohort of approximately 120 different subjects was used in addition to the roughly 670-subject first cohort. All discovery cohort repertoires had been generated on a single sequencing platform. Four to six DR-DQ haplotypes were handled as single units for association and clustering, since linkage in the cohort was strong. To predict cytomegalovirus infection status, the study combined high-throughput TCR immunosequencing, statistical association of individual TCRs with disease status, and machine learning. To study patterns of TCR occurrence, a later analysis re-analyzed previously published TCR beta repertoires from around 660 donors and added high-resolution HLA genotyping. The study aimed to test whether signatures of past pathogen exposure could be identified by cataloging public T cell receptors. HLA typing covered class I and class II loci at four-digit resolution. The genetic ancestry cluster associated with self-reported Caucasian donors included over 65% of the roughly 400 genotyped donors. To decide whether each TCR beta V gene segment behaved as functional or pseudogenic, an earlier analysis of some 600 of the donors relied on high-throughput TCR beta sequencing. Among 300 to 450 genotyped donors of the cohort, an average of around 240,000 unique TCR beta nucleotide sequences were sequenced per donor, about a sixth of them non-productive. Overall results and qualifications from the work: In a later analysis, HLA-associated TCR beta chains showed more clonal expansion and lower generation probabilities than non-associated chains that were equally common. Most CMV-associated TCR beta chains appeared to be HLA-restricted in a later analysis, and the HLA associations seemed to be driven largely by CMV exposure. The classifier was reported to diagnose cytomegalovirus status with high specificity and sensitivity in both the original and validation cohorts. In an earlier analysis of some 640 of the donors, most TCR beta V segments were observed in productive rearrangements about 90% or about 30% of the time, broadly matching IMGT annotations. The authors suggested that the approach could potentially be extended to other disease states and immunological phenotypes. According to a later analysis, parvovirus B19, influenza, CMV and Epstein-Barr virus appeared linked to several top co-occurrence clusters. In a later analysis, TCR association rates were found to vary across HLA loci, with the most associated TCRs seen for DRB1 alleles and the fewest for HLA-C alleles. Because the 87-base-pair reads could not distinguish some IMGT-functional V segments, including TRBV6-2 and TRBV6-3, those segments were excluded. Compared with the roughly 720-donor mean, donors in an Asian-associated ancestry cluster had fewer N-insertions in productive TCRs, according to a later genetic analysis. Three of the identified cytomegalovirus-associated TCR beta chains were confirmed in vitro to be specific for cytomegalovirus antigens. The study listed 164 TCR beta chains as associated with cytomegalovirus. Because some donors lacked HLA typing at each locus, the association tests relied only on the typed subset. Because counts were too low, around 18 rarely observed V segments, including chromosome 9 orphons, were left out of the earlier analysis of 500 to 650 of the donors. Immune exposure information for the cohort was limited to CMV serostatus. Only TCR beta chains were sequenced in this cohort, and the absence of alpha or paired-chain data limited detectable features. V-gene and J-gene trimming of TCR beta chains was associated with a missense DCLRE1C variant in a later genetic analysis, and the association was replicated in an independent cohort. A cluster of highly shared sequence variants was judged likely to represent a technical artifact of the sequencing pipeline. At a false discovery rate of 0.05, a later analysis linked about 16,000 TCR beta sequences to specific HLA alleles. When HLA alleles, especially DR and DQ, strongly co-occurred, TCR associations were difficult to assign to individual alleles. Presence/absence analyses assumed roughly uniform sequencing depth across donors, an assumption that may not hold. A further reported finding was that TCR beta sequences accurately predicted the HLA-A and HLA-B alleles for most subjects in the first cohort. Correlated functional status among segregating V segments might reflect linkage disequilibrium, but an unknown experimental factor could not be ruled out. While some public TCRs were present in many individuals, most TCR sequences turned up only very rarely across donors.

This clonotype was sampled from a girl aged 2-10 years in good health and CMV-seropositive. The V and J segments used are TRBV6-1 and TRBJ1-2; 7 middle bases align to TRBD1. Sequenced: PBMCs. The CDR3 reads CASSERGPGQIFSNYGYTF. The nucleotide sequence reads as follows: TGTGCCAGCAGTGAACGGGGGCCGGGACAGATCTTTTCTAACTATGGCTACACCTTC.